The rows below give T cell receptor beta chains drawn from one sample of a study of T cells in localized non-small cell lung cancer. Sequencing used immunoSEQ multiplex PCR; TCRdb keeps in-frame clones, though not all of them. This table holds 50,000 or so clones, about four fifths found once. Sequencing used peripheral blood, obtained before any cancer treatment. Receptors originate from a female donor at least 60 years old with stage II squamous cell lung carcinoma. Both conserved end residues are part of each CDR3. D genes are given only for firm matches. Expanded clones get a size class; other rows say once, few or many, or leave the size out.

j_call | v_call | clone_size | d_call | cdr3_aa | cdr3_nt
TRBJ1-2 | TRBV5-6 | - | - | CASSPQRAYGYTF | TGTGCCAGCAGCCCACAGAGGGCCTATGGCTACACCTTC
TRBJ2-3 | TRBV7-8 | - | TRBD2 | CASSFPGLAGSTDTQYF | TGTGCCAGCAGCTTCCCCGGACTAGCGGGGAGCACAGATACGCAGTATTTT
TRBJ2-3 | TRBV27 | few | TRBD2 | CASSLGLAGGTLLTQYF | TGTGCCAGCAGTTTAGGGCTAGCGGGGGGTACCCTGCTGACGCAGTATTTT
TRBJ2-5 | TRBV19 | - | TRBD1 | CASSPRGRGETQYF | TGTGCCAGCTCCCCCCGGGGCAGGGGGGAGACCCAGTACTTC
TRBJ1-1 | TRBV30 | - | - | CAWSATFGNTEAFF | TGTGCCTGGAGTGCAACCTTTGGGAACACTGAAGCTTTCTTT
TRBJ2-7 | TRBV9 | - | - | CASSETGSPYEQYF | TGTGCCAGCAGCGAAACAGGGAGCCCCTACGAGCAGTACTTC
TRBJ2-4 | TRBV19 | - | - | CASSMVRIAKNIQYF | TGTGCCAGTAGTATGGTCCGGATTGCCAAAAACATTCAGTACTTC
TRBJ2-1 | TRBV5-1 | - | - | CASSSSGVDEQFF | TGCGCCAGCAGCTCATCAGGGGTAGATGAGCAGTTCTTC
TRBJ1-4 | TRBV5-6 | - | - | CASSFGGPSEKLFF | TGTGCCAGCAGCTTTGGAGGGCCTAGTGAAAAACTGTTTTTT
TRBJ1-2 | TRBV30 | few | TRBD1 | CAWSRDRGAYGYTF | TGTGCCTGGAGCCGGGACAGGGGGGCCTATGGCTACACCTTC
TRBJ1-2 | TRBV27 | medium-sized | TRBD1 | CASSPQDRVYGYTF | TGTGCCAGCAGTCCTCAGGACAGGGTCTATGGCTACACCTTC
TRBJ1-5 | TRBV7-8 | - | TRBD1 | CASSPQGNSNQPQHF | TGTGCCAGCAGCCCACAGGGGAATAGCAATCAGCCCCAGCATTTT
TRBJ1-1 | TRBV4-2 | - | TRBD1 | CASSHRRDSNTEAFF | TGTGCCAGCAGCCACCGCCGGGACAGTAACACTGAAGCTTTCTTT
TRBJ2-2 | TRBV7-9 | - | TRBD1 | CASSASTGINTGELFF | TGTGCCAGCAGCGCCTCGACAGGGATTAACACCGGGGAGCTGTTTTTT
TRBJ2-1 | TRBV6-5 | - | - | CASSFGPGNEQFF | -
TRBJ1-2 | TRBV20-1 | - | - | CSASTRSGYTF | TGCAGTGCTAGCACGCGGTCTGGCTACACCTTC
TRBJ2-3 | TRBV9 | - | TRBD1 | CASSGLGQDLTDTQYF | TGTGCCAGCAGCGGTCTGGGACAGGACCTCACAGATACGCAGTATTTT
TRBJ2-7 | TRBV7-2 | - | TRBD2 | CASSPLAGGSYEQYF | TGTGCCAGCAGCCCCCTAGCGGGGGGCTCCTACGAGCAGTACTTC
TRBJ1-2 | TRBV5-1 | - | - | CASSSDGRSNYGYTF | TGCGCCAGCAGCTCGGACGGGAGATCTAACTATGGCTACACCTTC
TRBJ2-3 | TRBV2 | - | - | CASTGTYSSDTQYF | TGTGCCAGCACCGGGACCTATTCCTCGGATACGCAGTATTTT
TRBJ2-1 | TRBV7-2 | - | - | CASSSRKDNEQFF | TGTGCCAGCAGCTCGCGCAAGGACAATGAGCAGTTCTTC
TRBJ1-2 | TRBV7-2 | - | - | CASSPRTSYGYTF | TGTGCCAGCAGCCCTCGGACTAGCTATGGCTACACCTTC
TRBJ2-6 | TRBV7-2 | - | - | CASSLFSFSGANVLTF | TGTGCCAGCAGCTTATTTAGCTTCTCTGGGGCCAACGTCCTGACTTTC
TRBJ1-6 | TRBV18 | - | TRBD1 | CASSQTGQRNSPLHF | TGTGCCAGCTCACAAACGGGACAGAGAAATTCACCCCTCCACTTT
TRBJ2-4 | TRBV9 | once | - | CASSVAPAEQGNIQYF | TGTGCCAGCAGCGTAGCTCCGGCGGAACAAGGGAACATTCAGTACTTC
TRBJ1-5 | TRBV7-2 | - | - | CASSLDRQGRRSNQPQHF | TGTGCCAGCAGCTTAGATAGGCAGGGGAGGCGGTCCAATCAGCCCCAGCATTTT
TRBJ1-2 | TRBV5-1 | - | - | CASSPDGFSGYTF | TGCGCCAGCAGCCCGGACGGATTTTCTGGCTACACCTTC
TRBJ1-1 | TRBV11-2 | - | - | CASSLDGANTEAFF | TGTGCCAGCAGCTTAGATGGCGCAAACACTGAAGCTTTCTTT
TRBJ2-7 | TRBV7-6 | - | TRBD1 | CASSPFPRQGARNEQYF | TGTGCCAGCAGCCCCTTCCCCAGACAGGGGGCGAGGAACGAGCAGTACTTC
TRBJ2-2 | TRBV4-1 | - | - | CASRAGRGTGELFF | TGCGCCAGCAGAGCGGGTCGAGGGACCGGGGAGCTGTTTTTT
TRBJ2-3 | TRBV6-1 | - | - | CASSERKGGTDTQYF | TGTGCCAGCAGTGAACGGAAGGGAGGCACAGATACGCAGTATTTT
TRBJ1-6 | TRBV15 | - | - | CATSRAVGVGSPLHF | TGTGCCACCAGCAGGGCGGTAGGGGTTGGTTCACCCCTCCACTTT
TRBJ1-6 | TRBV2 | few | TRBD1 | CASHDRAASPLHF | TGTGCCAGCCATGACAGGGCAGCCTCACCCCTCCACTTT
TRBJ1-6 | TRBV6-5 | - | TRBD1 | CASSYEGAKNSPLHF | TGTGCCAGCAGTTACGAGGGGGCTAAGAATTCACCCCTCCACTTT
TRBJ1-5 | TRBV6-6 | - | - | CASRPRDTHNQPQHF | TGTGCCAGCAGACCGCGGGACACCCACAATCAGCCCCAGCATTTT
TRBJ1-1 | TRBV6-6 | - | - | CASSLQGSNTEAFF | TGTGCCAGCAGCTTACAGGGATCGAACACTGAAGCTTTCTTT
TRBJ2-7 | TRBV19 | - | TRBD2 | CASSQLAGSSYEQYF | TGTGCCAGTAGTCAACTAGCGGGTTCCTCCTACGAGCAGTACTTC
TRBJ1-1 | TRBV7-2 | - | TRBD1 | CASSTRWDRGRSYTEAFF | TGTGCCAGCAGCACACGGTGGGACAGGGGGCGATCTTACACTGAAGCTTTCTTT
TRBJ2-7 | TRBV19 | - | TRBD1 | CASRPGTGGDEQYF | TGTGCCAGTAGGCCCGGGACAGGTGGGGACGAGCAGTACTTC
TRBJ2-3 | TRBV5-1 | - | TRBD2 | CASSPGGFTDTQYF | TGCGCCAGCAGCCCCGGGGGGTTCACAGATACGCAGTATTTT